The 21 T cell receptor beta chains below come from one sample, sequenced in a study of T cell responses to AZD1222 COVID-19 vaccine (dated by TCRdb to 2020 to 2023). Library preparation was by the immunoSEQ multiplex PCR assay. TCRdb holds this immuneACCESS table with in-frame rearrangements only. Some clones are missing; in checked studies, unresolved V genes explain under half, and the rest has no known cause. The sample table contains approximately 190,000 clones; only one count was recorded for roughly 93% of them. Clones ranked in the top ten supply roughly 0.99% of the sample. The time point label on this specimen signifies: baseline before first vaccination. Sequenced here: peripheral blood, sampled on day 0 of AZD1222 vaccination. The receptor set was obtained from an adult in good health.

The J gene is TRBJ1-2, the V gene TRBV27; D uncertain. Germline V gene lookup returns CDR1 MNHEY and CDR2 SMNVEV (reference sequence). This CDR3 has 13 amino acids. The V gene lost 3 bases and the J gene lost 1 base, with 6 bases spanning the gap. Written as DNA, the CDR3 is TGTGCCAGCAGTTTGAGGGTTAACTATGGCTACACCTTC. It is translated as CASSLRVNYGYTF.

V is TRBV6-5 and J is TRBJ1-1; D uncertain. The CDR3 covers 15 residues. V lost 4 bases to trimming and J lost 5 bases, with 17 bases between them. The V gene's germline CDR1 is MNHEY and CDR2 SVGAGI. The CDR3 DNA is TGTGCCAGCAGTTCCAAACCGGTCTCCGTAACTGAAGCTTTCTTT. Its translation: CASSSKPVSVTEAFF.

This chain connects TRBV5-6 to TRBJ2-7; D tentatively reads TRBD1 or TRBD2 (5 bases each). CDR3 size: 14 residues. Between the trimmed V and J ends, which lost 4 bases and 7 bases, there was a span of 18 bases. The V gene's germline CDR1 is SGHDT and CDR2 YYEEEE. CDR3 sequence (DNA): TGTGCCAGCAGCAATAGGCGTTGGGACGCAGAGCAGTACTTC. This sequence encodes CASSNRRWDAEQYF.

The J gene is TRBJ1-5, the V gene TRBV23-1; no definite D call. TRBV23-1 is an open reading frame, and its role is uncertain. The CDR3 totals 17 residues. V was shortened by 0 bases and J by 5 bases, with 17 bases between the two germline ends. CDR3 residues: CASSQSSAGDKDQPQHF. The CDR3 DNA reads TGCGCCAGCAGTCAATCGAGTGCCGGGGATAAGGATCAGCCCCAGCATTTT.

The chain uses TRBV12-5 and TRBJ2-1, with D perhaps matching TRBD2 (6 bases). Germline values: CDR1 LGHNT, CDR2 FRNRAP. Trimming removed 1 base from V and 4 bases from J, with 11 bases in between. The CDR3 is 15 amino acids. The CDR3 is CASGLGGVPYNEQFF. The CDR3 DNA reads TGTGCTAGTGGTTTGGGCGGGGTCCCTTACAATGAGCAGTTCTTC.

The V gene is TRBV3-1 (or the pseudogene TRBV3-2), the J gene TRBJ1-5; D remains unclear. CDR1 and CDR2 (germline): LGHDT, YNNKEL (reference sequence). The CDR3 length is 18 residues. V was cut by 1 base and J by 1 base, with 17 bases left in between. CDR3 sequence reads: CASSQGPYGPRSNQPQHF. Here the CDR3 DNA reads TGTGCCAGCAGCCAAGGGCCGTACGGGCCCCGGAGCAATCAGCCCCAGCATTTT.

To note about this clone: Germline is not matched at one junction end, which may reflect a read error. CDR3 protein: CASSLGWQNTGELFF. In DNA, the CDR3 is TGTGCTAGCAGCTTAGGCTGGCAAAACACCGGGGAGCTGTTTTTT. J is TRBJ2-2 and V is TRBV7-7; no reliable D call. The length of the CDR3 is 15 residues. Germline CDR1 is SSHAT and CDR2 is FNYEAQ (reference sequence). Full variable domain (remainder filled in from reference TRBV7-7 and TRBJ2-2): GAGVSQSPRYKVTKRGQDVTLRCDPISSHATLYWYQQALGQGPEFLTYFNYEAQPDKSGLPSDRFSAERPEGSISTLTIQRTEQRDSAMYRCASSLGWQNTGELFFGEGSRLTVL.

The chain uses TRBV4-2 and TRBJ2-2, with D unresolved. Trimming took off 0 bases at V and 1 base at J, with 9 bases between the two ends. The CDR3 sequence is 16 residues long. Germline V gene sequence: CDR1 LGHNA, CDR2 YNFKEQ. The CDR3 bases are TGTGCCAGCAGCCAAGAACGGTCGGAGAACACCGGGGAGCTGTTTTTT. The encoded protein is CASSQERSENTGELFF.

The chain carries TRBV2 and TRBJ2-4; tentative D call: TRBD2 (6 bases). The CDR3 is 14 amino acids. CDR1 SNHLY and CDR2 FYNNEI come from the germline V gene. The V end was cut by 2 bases, the J end by 1 base, with 6 bases between. CDR3 coding DNA: TGTGCCAGCAGTGAACGGGGGGCCAAAAACATTCAGTACTTC. This translates into CASSERGAKNIQYF.

V and J are TRBV6-6 and TRBJ1-3; a weak D match, TRBD1 (6 bases). CDR1 is MNHNY and CDR2 is SVGAGI in the germline V gene (reference sequence). Trimming shortened V by 6 bases and J by 3 bases, and 18 bases separated the two germline ends. This CDR3 has 16 amino acids. The CDR3 is CASSNGDKNGGNTIYF. CDR3 in DNA: TGTGCCAGCAGCAACGGGGACAAAAACGGTGGAAACACCATATATTTT.

The rearrangement joins TRBV9 to TRBJ1-3, with 7 bases lining up with TRBD1. The CDR3 totals 16 residues. Germline lookup yields CDR1 SGDLS and CDR2 YYNGEE. Unmatched junction bases numbered 11, after V lost 4 bases and J lost 4 bases. CDR3 DNA sequence: TGTGCCAGCAGCCACGACAAGGGGGCGGAGGGAAACACCATATATTTT. It encodes CASSHDKGAEGNTIYF.

This clone was counted once. The CDR3: CAIGGGLSSDSEQYF. CDR3 sequence (DNA): TGTGCCATCGGAGGGGGACTTTCGTCGGATTCGGAGCAGTACTTC. The gene calls are TRBV10-3 and TRBJ2-7, with D perhaps assigned TRBD1 or TRBD2 (6 bases each). The V gene's germline CDR1 is ENHRY and CDR2 SYGVKD. V lost 8 bases to trimming and J lost 7 bases, with 24 bases between them. The CDR3 is 15 residues long.

This clone has a single count. The V gene is TRBV10-2, the J gene TRBJ1-2; a weak D match, TRBD1 (6 bases). The CDR3 has 15 residues. Trimming shortened V by 2 bases and J by 4 bases, and 14 bases separated the two germline ends. Per the germline V gene, CDR1 is WSHSY and CDR2 is SAAADI. CDR3 loop: CASSERGRRVYGYTF. The CDR3 DNA reads as TGCGCCAGCAGTGAGAGGGGGAGGCGCGTCTATGGCTACACCTTC.

The chain combines TRBV28 with TRBJ1-5; D is perhaps TRBD1 (5 bases). CDR1 is MDHEN and CDR2 is SYDVKM in the germline V gene. Trimming took off 1 base at V and 2 bases at J, with 18 bases between the two ends. This CDR3 region has 18 residues. This CDR3 is CASSLSASQGAGNQPQHF. The CDR3, as DNA: TGTGCCAGCAGTTTATCCGCCTCCCAGGGCGCGGGCAATCAGCCCCAGCATTTT.

The chain recombines TRBV3-1 (or the pseudogene TRBV3-2) with TRBJ2-5; 10 bases line up with TRBD2. The trim removed 2 bases at V and 5 bases at J, leaving 5 bases unmatched. Germline assignment: CDR1 LGHDT and CDR2 YNNKEL (reference sequence). The length of the CDR3 is 15 residues. This CDR3 reads CASSQLAGEWETQYF. CDR3 DNA: TGTGCCAGCAGCCAACTAGCGGGAGAATGGGAGACCCAGTACTTC.

V usage is TRBV6-5 and J usage is TRBJ1-1, with 8 bases fitting TRBD1. Looked up from germline, CDR1 is MNHEY and CDR2 is SVGAGI. The CDR3 consists of 13 residues. Trimming removed 5 bases from V and 10 bases from J; junction bases left unmatched: 9. CDR3 in DNA: TGTGCCAGCAGTACTCGACCAGACAGGGGAGCTTTCTTT. Translating it yields CASSTRPDRGAFF.

V and J are TRBV6-2 or TRBV6-3 and TRBJ2-7, with 7 bases aligning to TRBD1. CDR1 and CDR2 (germline): MNHEY, SVGEGT. The CDR3 spans 14 residues. V dropped 4 bases and J dropped 1; count of bases not matched to a gene: 4. DNA for the CDR3: TGTGCCAGCAGTTCGACAGGGATGTCCTACGAGCAGTACTTC. This sequence encodes CASSSTGMSYEQYF.

The genes are TRBV7-8 and TRBJ1-5; TRBD1 agrees at 7 bases. Germline CDR1 and CDR2: SGHVS and FQNEAQ. V shed 3 bases and J 4 bases; nucleotides not matched to a gene: 9. This CDR3 is built from 16 residues. Here the CDR3 reads CASSFIFGTDNQPQHF. The DNA of the CDR3 is TGTGCCAGCAGCTTTATTTTTGGGACAGATAATCAGCCCCAGCATTTT.

This sequence joins TRBV2 and TRBJ2-3; 8 nucleotides agree with TRBD1. Germline V CDR1 and CDR2: SNHLY, FYNNEI. The CDR3 consists of 14 residues. V shed 6 bases, J shed 1 base, and the junction held 3 bases outside the gene matches. This CDR3 reads CASSPGQGTDTQYF. CDR3 in DNA: TGTGCCAGCAGCCCGGGACAGGGCACAGATACGCAGTATTTT.

J is TRBJ1-3 and V is TRBV7-8; 8 bases match TRBD1. Germline CDR1 reads SGHVS; CDR2 reads FQNEAQ. The CDR3 loop spans 18 amino acids. V trimming: 4 bases; J trimming: 2 bases; junction bases outside the gene matches: 13. CDR3 in DNA: TGTGCCAGCAGCTGGGAGGGGTTCGGCAGGGGGCCTGGAAACACCATATATTTT. It encodes CASSWEGFGRGPGNTIYF.

The chain links TRBV6-4 to TRBJ2-2; D is perhaps TRBD1 or TRBD2 (5 bases each). This CDR3 has 14 residues. V was shortened by 0 bases and J by 3 bases, with 5 bases between the two germline ends. Per germline, CDR1 MRHNA and CDR2 SNTAGT. Here the CDR3 DNA reads TGTGCCAGCAGTGACTCGGGGGACACCGGGGAGCTGTTTTTT. Translation gives CASSDSGDTGELFF.